Each of the 11 T cell receptor beta chains below was sequenced from the same sample in a study of graft-versus-host responses after intestinal transplantation. Clones were sequenced by immunoSEQ multiplex PCR, and TCRdb holds only the in-frame ones, with some missing. The table lists some 110,000 clones, over 75% of them singletons, with over 0.7% in the top ten. Their antigens remain unidentified. Sequenced material: unstimulated CD4+ T cells sorted from spleen or lymph node cells, taken before intestinal transplant. The receptor source for this set is a human donor who received an intestinal transplant.

This clone came up once. J is TRBJ1-1 and V is TRBV27; D is possibly TRBD1 (6 bases). Germline CDR1 reads MNHEY; CDR2 reads SMNVEV (reference sequence). This CDR3 spans 15 amino acids. V shed 6 bases and J shed 0 bases, with 14 bases lying between them. The chain's CDR3 is CASRRGGAMNTEAFF. The CDR3, as DNA: TGTGCCAGCAGAAGGGGGGGAGCCATGAACACTGAAGCTTTCTTT.

The J gene is TRBJ2-7, the V gene TRBV19; 8 bases align to TRBD2. Germline V gives CDR1 LNHDA, CDR2 SQIVND (reference sequence). V lost 2 bases, J lost 3 bases, and 6 bases stayed unmatched. This CDR3 is 15 amino acids long. The CDR3 spells CASSITSGTSYEQYF. The CDR3 coding sequence is TGTGCCAGTAGTATAACTTCTGGGACTAGCTACGAGCAGTACTTC.

This clone was picked up a small number of times. V gene TRBV28 combines with J gene TRBJ2-1; 10 nucleotides align to TRBD2. The CDR3 spans 15 residues. Looked up from germline, CDR1 is MDHEN and CDR2 is SYDVKM. Trimming cost V 6 bases and J 2 bases; bases outside gene matches: 4. The CDR3 sequence is CASRGAGGPYNEQFF. CDR3 DNA: TGTGCCAGCAGGGGAGCGGGAGGGCCCTACAATGAGCAGTTCTTC.

The chain carries TRBV6-6 and TRBJ1-1, with 8 bases aligning to TRBD1. This CDR3 has 15 residues. With 6 bases clipped from V and 5 bases from J, the junction kept 11 bases outside the gene matches. From germline, CDR1 is MNHNY and CDR2 SVGAGI (reference sequence). The CDR3 DNA is TGTGCCAGCAGCTATCGCAGGGGGCTGGGTACTGAAGCTTTCTTT. It encodes CASSYRRGLGTEAFF.

V and J are TRBV4-2 and TRBJ2-7, with no clear D. In germline, CDR1 is LGHNA, CDR2 YNFKEQ. V lost 4 bases, J lost 2 bases, and 6 bases lay in between. The CDR3 consists of 12 residues. The CDR3 DNA follows: TGTGCCAGCAGCCCCGCTGCCTACGAGCAGTACTTC. Translated: CASSPAAYEQYF.

The CDR3 DNA follows: TGTGCCAGCAGTGGGTCCGGGGGCACTGAAGCTTTCTTT. Its protein product is CASSGSGGTEAFF. V is TRBV5-6 and J is TRBJ1-1; TRBD1 is a possible D gene (5 bases). V gave up 5 bases and J gave up 4 bases, with 12 bases separating them. The CDR3 is 13 amino acids. The germline CDR1 and CDR2 sequences are SGHDT and YYEEEE.

The chain combines TRBV7-2 with TRBJ2-1; a weak D match, TRBD1 (5 bases). CDR1 is SGHTA and CDR2 is FQGNSA in the germline V gene. This CDR3 has 13 residues. V was shortened by 1 base and J by 10 bases, with 11 bases between the two germline ends. The DNA of the CDR3 is TGTGCCAGCAGCTTAGACAGGAGCAGGGAGCAGTTCTTC. As protein: CASSLDRSREQFF.

This rearrangement joins TRBV28 to TRBJ2-3; D ambiguous. The CDR3 has 14 amino acids. The V gene lost 3 bases and the J gene lost 1 base, with 8 bases spanning the gap. Per the germline V gene, CDR1 is MDHEN and CDR2 is SYDVKM. The CDR3 DNA sequence: TGTGCCAGCAGTTTCGGGCAGCGCACAGATACGCAGTATTTT. Protein: CASSFGQRTDTQYF.

J is TRBJ1-2 and V is TRBV10-1; no firm D call. The V end was cut by 2 bases, the J end by 4 bases, with 8 bases between. Germline CDR1 is WNHNN and CDR2 is SYGVQD (reference sequence). This CDR3 region has 13 residues. The chain's CDR3 is CASSEDQSYGYTF. CDR3 DNA sequence: TGCGCCAGCAGTGAGGATCAGAGCTATGGCTACACCTTC.

J is TRBJ1-1 and V is TRBV6-1; D ambiguous. The CDR3 length is 13 residues. The V end was cut by 4 bases, the J end by 6 bases, with 12 bases between. Germline CDR1 MNHNS, CDR2 SASEGT. The CDR3 region is CASSVYGFPEAFF. The DNA of the CDR3 is TGTGCCAGCAGTGTTTATGGGTTCCCTGAAGCTTTCTTT.

The J gene is TRBJ2-7, the V gene TRBV5-1; TRBD1 is a possible D gene (6 bases). The CDR3 has 14 residues. V was clipped by 1 base and J by 5 bases, with 13 bases between them. Germline assignment: CDR1 SGHRS and CDR2 YFSETQ. CDR3 residues: CASSLRAGVDEQYF. CDR3 DNA: TGCGCCAGCAGCTTGAGGGCAGGGGTCGACGAGCAGTACTTC.